This T cell receptor beta chain was documented in a study of vaccination effects on CD4 cells after COVID-19. General observations from the study: Infection- and vaccine-induced clones contracted markedly late after vaccination.

Here immunoSEQ multiplex PCR was the method, and the copy in TCRdb shows in-frame clones only, minus some. The table includes roughly 19,000 clones, roughly three quarters detected once. Pools of viral peptides were used by the ViraFEST assay to expand antigen-specific CD4+ T cells ahead of sequencing. Following an approximately eleven-day culture, CD4+ T cells were purified. Among the vaccine recipients, none had a prior SARS-CoV-2 infection, and nucleocapsid antibodies were negative. With about 9.8 ug/ml peptides and around 9.9 IU/ml IL-2, a few million PBMC per well were cultured. V lost 11 bases and J 2 bases, leaving 15 bases between the germline ends. CDR1 MNHEY and CDR2 SVGAGI come from the germline V gene. The CDR3 totals 13 residues. This clone occurred a few times. Antigen: not known.

The sequence came from a human donor who received a COVID-19 vaccine. V is TRBV6-5 and J is TRBJ1-2; D unresolved. Specimen: CD4+ T cells from PBMCs cultured with HCoV-NL63 spike peptides, collected before COVID-19 vaccination. CDR3 sequence: CAVKVPGNYGYTF. The CDR3 nucleotides read TGTGCCGTCAAGGTTCCGGGAAACTATGGCTACACCTTC.